The 20 T cell receptor beta chains presented below share a single source sample, sequenced in a study of T cells after yellow fever vaccination. TCRdb recomputed calls from the 5' RACE reads with MiXCR, one row per CDR3 protein. This sample has 100,000 to 150,000 distinct CDR3 sequences, with roughly 15% found just once. The sample consisted of CD8+ T cells sorted from PBMCs, taken 5 days after the yellow fever booster vaccination. The receptors were gathered from a man younger than 35 who received the YFV17D yellow fever vaccine.

The table lists this clonotype with a few counts. The J gene is TRBJ2-5, the V gene TRBV6-5, with D perhaps TRBD2 (7 bases). This CDR3 comprises 13 residues. Germline CDR1 MNHEY, CDR2 SVGAGI. With 0 bases removed from V and 10 bases from J, the gap between germline ends came to 12 bases. CDR3 residues: CASSYSSGGDQYF. CDR3 DNA sequence: TGTGCCAGCAGTTACTCGTCGGGGGGCGACCAGTACTTC.

This clonotype was observed many times. The CDR3 nucleotides read TGTGCCAGCAGCGGGTTTGGTGGGGAGGGATCACCCACAGATACGCAGTATTTT. Translated, it gives CASSGFGGEGSPTDTQYF. The gene calls are TRBV3-1 and TRBJ2-3, with 7 bases fitting TRBD2. The CDR3 totals 18 residues. V shed 5 bases, J shed 2 bases, and the junction held 16 bases outside the gene matches. Germline-derived CDR1 and CDR2 are LGHDT and YNNKEL (reference sequence).

This clonotype was seen only a few times. The rearrangement joins TRBV10-3 to TRBJ2-1, with 13 positions matching TRBD2. V shed 6 bases, J shed 8 bases, and the junction held 4 bases outside the gene matches. This CDR3 contains 14 residues. Germline CDR1 and CDR2: ENHRY and SYGVKD. In nucleotides, the CDR3 is TGTGCCATCAGAGGGACTAGCGGGGACGATGAGCAGTTCTTC. The encoded protein is CAIRGTSGDDEQFF.

This clonotype was observed a handful of times. The rearrangement uses TRBV4-1 and TRBJ1-5, with TRBD1 matching 9 bases. There are 16 residues in the CDR3. Germline V gene data show CDR1 as MGHRA and CDR2 as YSYEKL. V was clipped by 4 bases and J by 1 base; unmatched bases: 5. DNA for the CDR3: TGCGCCAGCAGCCGAGGACAGGGGATCAGCAATCAGCCCCAGCATTTT. Its protein product is CASSRGQGISNQPQHF.

The V gene is TRBV7-2, the J gene TRBJ2-1; 9 bases are a match to TRBD1. This CDR3 has 18 residues. With 5 bases clipped from V and 1 base from J, the junction kept 12 bases outside the gene matches. Looked up from germline, CDR1 is SGHTA and CDR2 is FQGNSA. CDR3 nucleotide sequence: TGTGCCAGCAGCCGAGGGACAGGGATGTTTTCGTCCTACAATGAGCAGTTCTTC. Translating it yields CASSRGTGMFSSYNEQFF.

This clonotype turned up a few times. The chain employs TRBV20-1 and TRBJ2-2, with D unclear. The germline CDR1 and CDR2 sequences are DFQATT and SNEGSKA (reference sequence). This CDR3 spans 13 amino acids. Trimming removed 3 bases from V and 6 bases from J, with 11 bases in between. CDR3 in DNA: TGCAGTGCTAGTCACCAGGCCCCCGGGGAGCTGTTTTTT. Translation: CSASHQAPGELFF.

In this sample, this clonotype turned up a few times. This chain uses TRBV7-2 with TRBJ2-3; perhaps D is TRBD1 or TRBD2 (5 bases each). There are 15 residues in the CDR3. The V end was cut by 5 bases, the J end by 4 bases, with 16 bases between. Germline V gives CDR1 SGHTA, CDR2 FQGNSA. The CDR3, as DNA: TGTGCCAGCAGCCCTGCGAGGGGCGACGCAGATACGCAGTATTTT. Protein sequence: CASSPARGDADTQYF.

This chain uses TRBV9 with TRBJ2-7; 9 bases align to TRBD1. Per the germline V gene, CDR1 is SGDLS and CDR2 is YYNGEE. This CDR3 is 13 amino acids long. Trimming took 4 bases from V and 4 from J; bases not matched to a gene: 3. The chain's CDR3 is CASSTGTGYEQYF. Here the CDR3 DNA reads TGTGCCAGCAGCACCGGGACAGGGTACGAGCAGTACTTC. The full variable domain, its missing parts supplied by reference TRBV9 and TRBJ2-7, is DSGVTQTPKHLITATGQRVTLRCSPRSGDLSVYWYQQSLDQGLQFLIQYYNGEERAKGNILERFSAQQFPDLHSELNLSSLELGDSALYFCASSTGTGYEQYFGPGTRLTVT.

This clonotype was seen repeatedly, ten times or more. The V and J genes are TRBV7-9 and TRBJ2-1, with D perhaps TRBD1 or TRBD2 (6 bases each). V was shortened by 1 base and J by 0 bases, with 10 bases between the two germline ends. The germline V gene has CDR1 SEHNR and CDR2 FQNEAQ (reference sequence). This CDR3 has 16 amino acids. CDR3 in amino acids: CASSLVGGRSYNEQFF. CDR3 nucleotide sequence: TGTGCCAGCAGCTTAGTAGGGGGGCGCTCCTACAATGAGCAGTTCTTC.

The chain employs TRBV12-3 or TRBV12-4 and TRBJ2-7; D possibly corresponds to TRBD1 (5 bases). This CDR3 has 13 amino acids. V gave up 5 bases and J gave up 2 bases, with 10 bases separating them. As DNA, the CDR3 is TGTGCCAGCAGTCCAGGGCCCGCCTACGAGCAGTACTTC. Amino acid sequence: CASSPGPAYEQYF.

V usage is TRBV27 and J usage is TRBJ2-3; D is uncertain. The CDR3 extends over 12 amino acids. V was pared by 5 bases and J by 14 bases, with 17 bases between. The V gene's germline CDR1 is MNHEY and CDR2 SMNVEV (reference sequence). CDR3 loop: CASSQFPPARYF. The CDR3 region has the DNA TGTGCCAGCAGTCAGTTCCCACCTGCCCGGTATTTT.

This clonotype was observed a few times. The V gene is TRBV5-5, the J gene TRBJ2-7; D call uncertain. V lost 0 bases and J lost 1, with 8 bases in between. CDR1 and CDR2 from the germline V gene are SGHKS and YYEKEE (reference sequence). This CDR3 is 14 amino acids long. Written as DNA, the CDR3 is TGTGCCAGCAGCTTGGACGGCCGATCCTACGAGCAGTACTTC. Amino acid sequence: CASSLDGRSYEQYF. Full variable domain (rest looked up from reference TRBV5-5 and TRBJ2-7): DAGVTQSPTHLIKTRGQQVTLRCSPISGHKSVSWYQQVLGQGPQFIFQYYEKEERGRGNFPDRFSARQFPNYSSELNVNALLLGDSALYLCASSLDGRSYEQYFGPGTRLTVT.

The V gene is TRBV5-8, the J gene TRBJ2-3; 7 nucleotides align to TRBD1. Germline V CDR1 and CDR2: SGHTS, YDEGEE. CDR3 length: 16 amino acids. The trim removed 1 base at V and 5 bases at J, leaving 10 bases unmatched. CDR3 sequence: CASSLYTGAAEDTQYF. As DNA, the CDR3 is TGTGCCAGCAGCTTGTATACAGGGGCGGCGGAAGATACGCAGTATTTT.

The chain uses TRBV7-2 and TRBJ2-5; 9 bases agree with TRBD2. The germline CDR1 and CDR2 sequences are SGHTA and FQGNSA. CDR3 length equals 17 residues. V was clipped by 5 bases and J by 2 bases; unmatched bases: 12. As DNA, the CDR3 is TGTGCCAGCAGCGTAGTTTCTATGCTAGCGGGGCAAGAGACCCAGTACTTC. Its protein product is CASSVVSMLAGQETQYF. The whole variable domain, remainder taken from reference TRBV7-2 and TRBJ2-5, is GAGVSQSPSNKVTEKGKDVELRCDPISGHTALYWYRQSLGQGLEFLIYFQGNSAPDKSGLPSDRFSAERTGGSVSTLTIQRTQQEDSAVYLCASSVVSMLAGQETQYFGPGTRLLVL.

There are a few counts of this clonotype. The genes are TRBV6-5 and TRBJ1-1; TRBD1 is a possible D gene (5 bases). This CDR3 spans 13 amino acids. With 8 bases removed from V and 1 base from J, the gap between germline ends came to 11 bases. CDR1 and CDR2 from the germline V gene are MNHEY and SVGAGI. CDR3 DNA sequence: TGTGCCAGCTTTCAGGGAGGGAACACTGAAGCTTTCTTT. This gives the protein CASFQGGNTEAFF.

The V and J genes are TRBV24-1 and TRBJ2-5; the match to TRBD2 covers 8 bases. The CDR3 sequence is 19 residues long. Germline CDR1 KGHDR, CDR2 SFDVKD. V was pared by 2 bases and J by 4 bases, with 17 bases of the junction left unmatched. CDR3 amino acids: CATSDSRFVSGGLAETQYF. The CDR3, as DNA: TGTGCCACCAGTGATTCCCGTTTTGTGAGCGGGGGCCTCGCAGAGACCCAGTACTTC.

The V and J genes are TRBV7-8 and TRBJ1-1; maybe TRBD1 (6 bases). Germline V gives CDR1 SGHVS, CDR2 FQNEAQ. V was pared by 5 bases and J by 5 bases, with 18 bases between. This CDR3 contains 15 residues. CDR3 sequence reads: CASSPRRGPETEAFF. Here the CDR3 DNA reads TGTGCCAGCAGCCCCCGGCGGGGGCCGGAGACTGAAGCTTTCTTT. Full variable domain (outside the CDR3, taken from reference TRBV7-8 and TRBJ1-1): GAGVSQSPRYKVAKRGQDVALRCDPISGHVSLFWYQQALGQGPEFLTYFQNEAQLDKSGLPSDRFFAERPEGSVSTLKIQRTQQEDSAVYLCASSPRRGPETEAFFGQGTRLTVV.

This chain links TRBV7-6 with TRBJ1-1; D gene ambiguous. This CDR3 comprises 14 residues. Germline V gives CDR1 SGHVS, CDR2 FNYEAQ. Trimming stripped 3 bases from V and 5 bases from J, with 13 bases between. The CDR3 DNA sequence: TGTGCCAGCAGCTTTGACGGGGATGGGACTGAAGCTTTCTTT. Translating it yields CASSFDGDGTEAFF.

The sample holds a few counts of this clonotype. The gene calls are TRBV9 and TRBJ1-1; 9 nucleotides align to TRBD1. After removal of 4 bases from V and 4 bases from J, the junction contained 5 bases not matched to a gene. The CDR3 totals 14 residues. CDR1 is SGDLS and CDR2 is YYNGEE in the germline V gene. The CDR3 region has the DNA TGTGCCAGCAGCACCCACAGGGGGCCCACTGAAGCTTTCTTT. Translation: CASSTHRGPTEAFF. Based on the CDR3 plus reference TRBV9 and TRBJ1-1, the full variable domain is DSGVTQTPKHLITATGQRVTLRCSPRSGDLSVYWYQQSLDQGLQFLIQYYNGEERAKGNILERFSAQQFPDLHSELNLSSLELGDSALYFCASSTHRGPTEAFFGQGTRLTVV.

This clonotype is a singleton in its sample. The genes are TRBV15 and TRBJ1-2; TRBD1 might be the D (6 bases). The CDR3 runs 15 residues. V was cut by 1 base and J by 5 bases, with 14 bases left in between. Per the germline V gene, CDR1 is LNHNV and CDR2 is YYDKDF (reference sequence). As DNA, the CDR3 is TGTGCCACCAGCAGAGCCGAGGGGGGTAATTATGGCTACACCTTC. Its translation is CATSRAEGGNYGYTF.